The subject of this entry is one TCR beta chain. Its cognate antigen is unknown. This entry belongs to a study of vaccination effects on CD4 cells after COVID-19. Some clones are missing from TCRdb's copy, which holds only in-frame ones; the method was immunoSEQ multiplex PCR. The data contain fewer than 80,000 clones, 74% of them seen just once; the ten biggest clones take up 1.5% to 1.9%. Before sequencing, viral peptide pools were used by the ViraFEST assay to expand antigen-specific CD4+ T cells. Once cultured for approximately 10 days, the cells underwent separation to obtain CD4+ T cells. Each person got two doses of an mRNA SARS-CoV-2 vaccine, BNT162b2 or mRNA-1273. Vaccinated participants had no history of SARS-CoV-2 infection and tested negative for nucleocapsid antibodies. Wells of two million PBMC each were grown with approximately 10 IU/ml IL-2 and around 10 ug/ml peptides. The germline V gene encodes CDR1 LGHDT and CDR2 YNNKEL (reference sequence). Trimming took 1 base from V and 1 from J, leaving 10 bases between them. The CDR3 is made up of 15 amino acids.

Points from the study as a whole: Cross-reactivity with common cold coronaviruses was shown by only 1 of 255 vaccine-induced clones in healthy vaccinees.

The J gene is TRBJ2-5, the V gene TRBV3-1 (or the pseudogene TRBV3-2); D might be TRBD1 (6 bases). The TCR was taken from a human donor who received a COVID-19 vaccine. Sequenced here: CD4+ T cells from PBMCs cultured with HCoV-229E spike peptides, sampled after COVID-19 vaccination. CDR3 bases: TGTGCCAGCAGCCAAGTTAGGACAGTCCAAGAGACCCAGTACTTC. It specifies CASSQVRTVQETQYF.